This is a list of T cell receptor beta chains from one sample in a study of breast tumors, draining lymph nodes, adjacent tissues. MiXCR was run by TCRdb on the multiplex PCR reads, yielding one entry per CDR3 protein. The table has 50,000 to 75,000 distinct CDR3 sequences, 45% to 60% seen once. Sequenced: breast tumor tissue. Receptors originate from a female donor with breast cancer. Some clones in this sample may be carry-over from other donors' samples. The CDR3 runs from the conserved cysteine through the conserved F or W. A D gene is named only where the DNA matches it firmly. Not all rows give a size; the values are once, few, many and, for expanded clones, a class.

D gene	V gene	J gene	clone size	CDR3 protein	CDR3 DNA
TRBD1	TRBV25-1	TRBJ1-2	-	CASSATTGARGYTF	TGTGCCAGCAGTGCTACTACAGGGGCAAGGGGCTACACCTTC
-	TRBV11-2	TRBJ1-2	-	CASSLGAYGYTF	TGTGCCAGCAGCTTGGGGGCCTATGGCTACACCTTC
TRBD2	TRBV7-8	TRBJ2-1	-	CASSKGEGIGLNEQFF	TGTGCCAGCAGCAAAGGGGAGGGAATTGGGTTGAATGAGCAGTTCTTC
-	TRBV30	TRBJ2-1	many	CAWRETPYNEQFF	TGTGCCTGGAGGGAAACCCCCTACAATGAGCAGTTCTTC
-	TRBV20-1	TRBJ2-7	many	CSARTALGEQYF	TGCAGTGCTAGGACGGCCCTCGGGGAGCAGTACTTC
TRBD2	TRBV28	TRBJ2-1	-	CASEERSGTFSYNEQFF	TGTGCCAGCGAAGAGAGGAGCGGGACGTTCTCCTACAATGAGCAGTTCTTC
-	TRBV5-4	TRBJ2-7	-	CASSPGPYTYEQYF	TGTGCCAGCAGCCCGGGACCCTACACCTACGAGCAGTACTTC
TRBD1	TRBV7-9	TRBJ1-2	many	CASSLGQGTNYGYTF	TGTGCCAGCAGCTTGGGACAGGGTACTAACTATGGCTACACCTTC
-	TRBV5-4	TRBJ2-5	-	CASSLAAAGQETQYF	TGTGCCAGCAGTTTGGCAGCGGCGGGCCAAGAGACCCAGTACTTC
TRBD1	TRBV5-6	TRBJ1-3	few	CASSQRDRSPKSGNTIYF	TGTGCCAGCAGCCAGCGGGACAGGTCTCCTAAATCTGGAAACACCATATATTTT